This TCR beta chain derives from a study of untreated major depressive disorder. Study conclusions and caveats: TRBV05-01 (Vbeta 5.1) usage was higher in CD4+ T cells of depressed patients than controls.

Participants with major medical conditions, Axis I/II comorbidities, regular medication or illicit drug use were excluded. Blood, approximately 30 ml, was drawn into EDTA tubes. From thawed PBMCs, CD4+ T cells were purified by negative selection. Generated by immunoSEQ multiplex PCR, the TCRdb table keeps only in-frame clones and is missing some. The sample records fewer than 30,000 clones, roughly nine tenths being singletons. The germline CDR1 and CDR2 sequences are SGHDN and FVKESK. V was cut by 3 bases and J by 6 bases, with 11 bases left in between. The CDR3 contains 14 residues. In regard to this clone: No antigen is known for it.

The chain couples TRBV14 to TRBJ2-2; D not resolved. Sequenced: CD4+ T cells from PBMCs. The clonotype originates from a woman aged 25 to 39 with major depressive disorder. CDR3: CASSHHHNSGELFF. The CDR3 DNA is TGTGCCAGCAGCCATCATCACAATTCCGGGGAGCTGTTTTTT. Full variable domain (rest looked up from reference TRBV14 and TRBJ2-2): EAGVTQFPSHSVIEKGQTVTLRCDPISGHDNLYWYRRVMGKEIKFLLHFVKESKQDESGMPNNRFLAERTGGTYSTLKVQPAELEDSGVYFCASSHHHNSGELFFGEGSRLTVL.